The 23 T cell receptor beta chains below all came from one sample that was sequenced in a study of cytomegalovirus exposure and HLA in healthy donors. This PCR relied on a set of 60 Vbeta primers and 13 Jbeta primers. Some clones are missing from TCRdb's copy, which holds only in-frame ones; the method was immunoSEQ multiplex PCR. This sample has 180,000 or so clones, with 82% found just once. Source material: PBMCs. The receptor source for this set is a man aged 35 to 55 in good health and CMV-seronegative.

This clone was found a few times. The rearrangement joins TRBV7-2 to TRBJ2-3, with a possible D match to TRBD1 (5 bases). Trimming stripped 5 bases from V and 7 bases from J, with 13 bases between. The CDR3 contains 13 residues. Germline CDR1 is SGHTA and CDR2 is FQGNSA. The CDR3 DNA is TGTGCCAGCAGCCCTGGGGCAGGGTATACGCAGTATTTT. This sequence encodes CASSPGAGYTQYF. Full variable domain (missing parts from reference TRBV7-2 and TRBJ2-3): GAGVSQSPSNKVTEKGKDVELRCDPISGHTALYWYRQSLGQGLEFLIYFQGNSAPDKSGLPSDRFSAERTGGSVSTLTIQRTQQEDSAVYLCASSPGAGYTQYFGPGTRLTVL.

The chain joins TRBV5-1 to TRBJ2-7, with D perhaps TRBD1 (5 bases). CDR3 length: 16 residues. Germline assignment: CDR1 SGHRS and CDR2 YFSETQ. V lost 0 bases to trimming and J lost 6 bases, with 19 bases between them. The CDR3 protein is CASSLGLGARDSEQYF. The CDR3 DNA reads as TGCGCCAGCAGCTTGGGCTTAGGGGCCAGGGATTCCGAGCAGTACTTC.

The chain employs TRBV28 and TRBJ2-1; weak D call: TRBD2 (7 bases). Germline V gene lookup returns CDR1 MDHEN and CDR2 SYDVKM. The CDR3 spans 13 residues. V lost 5 bases, J lost 10 bases, and 15 bases lay in between. CDR3 bases: TGTGCCAGCAGTACGGGGGGCACAGCGGAGCAGTTCTTC. Protein: CASSTGGTAEQFF.

This clone has more than one count but fewer than ten. V is TRBV9 and J is TRBJ1-6; maybe TRBD1 (6 bases). The ends were cut back, 0 bases at V and 5 bases at J, with 9 bases in the middle. The germline V gene encodes CDR1 SGDLS and CDR2 YYNGEE. The CDR3 sequence is 15 residues long. CDR3 sequence reads: CASSVGDNHNSPLHF. CDR3 DNA sequence: TGTGCCAGCAGCGTAGGGGACAACCATAATTCACCCCTCCACTTT. The whole variable domain, remainder taken from reference TRBV9 and TRBJ1-6, is DSGVTQTPKHLITATGQRVTLRCSPRSGDLSVYWYQQSLDQGLQFLIQYYNGEERAKGNILERFSAQQFPDLHSELNLSSLELGDSALYFCASSVGDNHNSPLHFGNGTRLTVT.

The chain has TRBV4-3 and TRBJ2-3; D not resolved. CDR1 is LGHNA, CDR2 YSLEER, per germline. This CDR3 is 12 amino acids long. Deletions cut 0 bases from V and 6 bases from J, with 4 bases between. As DNA, the CDR3 is TGCGCCAGCAGCCAAGACAGGGATACGCAGTATTTT. Residues: CASSQDRDTQYF.

The chain recombines TRBV5-1 with TRBJ1-2; 8 bases line up with TRBD1. V lost 4 bases, J lost 8 bases, and 4 bases stayed unmatched. The CDR3 runs to 12 residues. CDR1 is SGHRS and CDR2 is YFSETQ in the germline V gene. The CDR3 here is CASSRQGKGYTF. The CDR3 DNA sequence: TGCGCCAGCAGCCGACAGGGGAAAGGCTACACCTTC.

The rearrangement joins TRBV7-2 to TRBJ1-4, with D uncertain. The CDR3 loop spans 16 amino acids. Germline V gene sequence: CDR1 SGHTA, CDR2 FQGNSA. Trimming shortened V by 3 bases and J by 0 bases, and 11 bases separated the two germline ends. CDR3 sequence: CASSFRGKATNEKLFF. CDR3 nucleotide sequence: TGTGCCAGCAGCTTCAGAGGGAAGGCAACTAATGAAAAACTGTTTTTT.

The chain recombines TRBV19 with TRBJ2-3; the match to TRBD2 covers 14 bases. Germline values: CDR1 LNHDA, CDR2 SQIVND (reference sequence). This CDR3 contains 15 residues. Trimming took 5 bases from V and 4 from J; bases not matched to a gene: 2. This CDR3 reads CASSPGLAGADTQYF. In DNA form, the CDR3 reads TGTGCCAGTAGTCCGGGACTAGCGGGGGCAGATACGCAGTATTTT.

The chain is built from TRBV28 and TRBJ2-7, with 11 bases matching TRBD1. Germline V gene lookup returns CDR1 MDHEN and CDR2 SYDVKM. This CDR3 is 15 amino acids long. J lost 3 bases, V lost 6 bases, and 7 bases had no gene match. The CDR3 sequence is CASRPTGTGGYEQYF. For the CDR3, the DNA is TGTGCCAGCAGACCTACCGGGACAGGGGGCTACGAGCAGTACTTC.

This chain uses TRBV6-5 with TRBJ2-7, with D possibly being TRBD1 (6 bases). The length of the CDR3 is 14 residues. The germline CDR1 and CDR2 sequences are MNHEY and SVGAGI. Trimming left V 8 bases short and J 2 bases short, with 16 bases between. The CDR3 coding sequence is TGTGCCAGCCGGATCCTGACAGGCACCTACGAGCAGTACTTC. Its protein is CASRILTGTYEQYF.

CDR3 region: CSVWTGANNEQFF. In DNA, the CDR3 is TGCAGCGTCTGGACAGGGGCAAACAATGAGCAGTTCTTC. The rearrangement links TRBV29-1 to TRBJ2-1; 9 bases map to TRBD1. The germline CDR1 and CDR2 sequences are SQVTM and ANQGSEA. The junction had 5 bases not matched to a gene; V was cut back by 6 bases and J by 5 bases. There are 13 residues in the CDR3.

This chain links TRBV5-1 with TRBJ2-7; TRBD1 matches 9 bases. Trimming took 3 bases from V and 5 from J; bases not matched to a gene: 9. The CDR3 contains 15 residues. Germline V gene sequence: CDR1 SGHRS, CDR2 YFSETQ. CDR3 region: CASSSPTGTGHEQYF. DNA of the CDR3: TGCGCCAGCAGCTCGCCGACCGGGACAGGGCACGAGCAGTACTTC.

This chain uses TRBV25-1 with TRBJ2-2; 7 bases fit TRBD1. The CDR3 runs 15 residues. Unmatched junction bases numbered 9, after V lost 7 bases and J lost 4 bases. Per the germline V gene, CDR1 is MGHDK and CDR2 is SYGVNS. CDR3 sequence reads: CASTDRAFGTGELFF. CDR3 DNA sequence: TGTGCCAGCACCGACAGGGCGTTTGGCACCGGGGAGCTGTTTTTT. The full variable domain, its missing parts supplied by reference TRBV25-1 and TRBJ2-2, is EADIYQTPRYLVIGTGKKITLECSQTMGHDKMYWYQQDPGMELHLIHYSYGVNSTEKGDLSSESTVSRIRTEHFPLTLESARPSHTSQYLCASTDRAFGTGELFFGEGSRLTVL.

This sequence joins TRBV10-1 and TRBJ2-3, with a tentative D call TRBD2 (5 bases). In germline, CDR1 is WNHNN, CDR2 SYGVQD (reference sequence). The V end was cut by 7 bases, the J end by 10 bases, with 21 bases between. The CDR3 is made up of 14 amino acids. CDR3 sequence (DNA): TGCGCCAGCATTGTACCCGGGAACCCCCCCGCGCAGTATTTT. As protein: CASIVPGNPPAQYF.

The V and J genes are TRBV7-8 and TRBJ1-5; no clear D gene. Germline V lookup: CDR1 SGHVS, CDR2 FQNEAQ. Trimming took off 5 bases at V and 6 bases at J, with 17 bases between the two ends. The CDR3 loop spans 15 amino acids. The CDR3 reads CASSPGGRGSQPQHF. DNA for the CDR3: TGTGCCAGCAGCCCGGGCGGTCGGGGTAGTCAGCCCCAGCATTTT.

The chain links TRBV6-4 to TRBJ2-3; 10 bases map to TRBD2. Germline V gives CDR1 MRHNA, CDR2 SNTAGT. This CDR3 is built from 13 residues. V gave up 4 bases and J gave up 7 bases; unmatched junction bases: 2. The CDR3 region has the DNA TGTGCCAGCAGTGCGACTAGCGGGTATACGCAGTATTTT. It codes for CASSATSGYTQYF.

The rearrangement joins TRBV4-3 to TRBJ2-2; 7 positions match TRBD2. The CDR3 extends over 14 amino acids. CDR1 is LGHNA, CDR2 YSLEER, per germline. Trimming cost V 4 bases and J 6 bases; bases outside gene matches: 5. This CDR3 reads CASSLGGGPGELFF. The CDR3 bases are TGCGCCAGCAGCCTGGGCGGGGGTCCCGGGGAGCTGTTTTTT.

This chain connects TRBV9 to TRBJ1-4; D might be TRBD1 (5 bases). This CDR3 is built from 12 residues. V lost 7 bases, J lost 3 bases, and 7 bases lay in between. Per the germline V gene, CDR1 is SGDLS and CDR2 is YYNGEE. The CDR3 DNA reads as TGTGCCAGCGGGGGGGCTAATGAAAAACTGTTTTTT. This gives the protein CASGGANEKLFF.

V and J are TRBV29-1 and TRBJ1-1; 7 bases match TRBD1. The CDR3 length is 10 residues. In germline, CDR1 is SQVTM, CDR2 ANQGSEA. V lost 6 bases and J lost 7; bases outside the gene matches: 2. CDR3: CSVNRGEAFF. The CDR3 DNA reads TGCAGCGTGAACAGGGGTGAAGCTTTCTTT.

The J gene is TRBJ2-7, the V gene TRBV2; TRBD1 matches at 9 bases. The V gene end was trimmed by 6 bases and the J gene end by 4 bases; junction bases not matched to a gene: 10. CDR3 length: 15 amino acids. Germline lookup yields CDR1 SNHLY and CDR2 FYNNEI. The CDR3 is CASSDQGQGPYEQYF. The CDR3, as DNA: TGTGCCAGCAGCGACCAAGGACAGGGGCCTTACGAGCAGTACTTC.

This sequence joins TRBV27 and TRBJ2-7; no clear D gene. The CDR3 is made up of 12 amino acids. The V and J ends lost 5 bases and 2 bases respectively, with 7 bases between them. CDR1 is MNHEY, CDR2 SMNVEV, per germline (reference sequence). The CDR3: CASSDSAYEQYF. As DNA, the CDR3 is TGTGCCAGCAGTGACTCAGCCTACGAGCAGTACTTC.

This chain links TRBV28 with TRBJ1-1; TRBD1 matches at 8 bases. CDR3 length: 16 amino acids. Germline V CDR1 and CDR2: MDHEN, SYDVKM. With 3 bases clipped from V and 2 bases from J, the junction kept 8 bases outside the gene matches. The DNA of the CDR3 is TGTGCCAGCAGTTTTGCCCTCCCAGGGGGCAACACTGAAGCTTTCTTT. It encodes CASSFALPGGNTEAFF.

CDR3 DNA: TGTGCCAGCAGCTTCAGGACTAGCGGGGCCACCGGGGAGCTGTTTTTT. Protein product: CASSFRTSGATGELFF. This chain uses TRBV9 with TRBJ2-2; 12 bases align to TRBD2. The ends lost 4 bases at V and 4 bases at J; junction bases unmatched: 5. Looked up from germline, CDR1 is SGDLS and CDR2 is YYNGEE. This CDR3 spans 16 amino acids. Filled out from reference TRBV9 and TRBJ2-2, the complete variable domain reads DSGVTQTPKHLITATGQRVTLRCSPRSGDLSVYWYQQSLDQGLQFLIQYYNGEERAKGNILERFSAQQFPDLHSELNLSSLELGDSALYFCASSFRTSGATGELFFGEGSRLTVL.